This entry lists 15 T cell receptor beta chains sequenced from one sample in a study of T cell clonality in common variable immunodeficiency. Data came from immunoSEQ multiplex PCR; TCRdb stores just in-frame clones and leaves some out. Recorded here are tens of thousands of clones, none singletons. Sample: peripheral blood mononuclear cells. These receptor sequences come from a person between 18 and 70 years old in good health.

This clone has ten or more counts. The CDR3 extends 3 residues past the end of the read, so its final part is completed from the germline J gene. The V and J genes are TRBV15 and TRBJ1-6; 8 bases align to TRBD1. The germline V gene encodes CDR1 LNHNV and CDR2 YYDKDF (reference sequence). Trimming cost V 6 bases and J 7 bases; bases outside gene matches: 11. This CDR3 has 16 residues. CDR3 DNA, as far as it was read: TGTGCCACCAGAGGGGCAGGACAGGGTGAAAATTCACCC. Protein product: CATRGAGQGENSP. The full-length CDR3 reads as CATRGAGQGENSPLHF.

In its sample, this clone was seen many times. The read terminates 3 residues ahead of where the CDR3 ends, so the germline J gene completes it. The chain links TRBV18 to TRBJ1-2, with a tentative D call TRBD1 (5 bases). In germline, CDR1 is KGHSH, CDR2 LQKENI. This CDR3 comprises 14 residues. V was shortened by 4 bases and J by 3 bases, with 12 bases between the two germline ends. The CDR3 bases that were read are TGTGCCAGCTCACGCCTCAGGGAGGACTATGGC. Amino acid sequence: CASSRLREDYG. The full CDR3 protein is CASSRLREDYGYTF.

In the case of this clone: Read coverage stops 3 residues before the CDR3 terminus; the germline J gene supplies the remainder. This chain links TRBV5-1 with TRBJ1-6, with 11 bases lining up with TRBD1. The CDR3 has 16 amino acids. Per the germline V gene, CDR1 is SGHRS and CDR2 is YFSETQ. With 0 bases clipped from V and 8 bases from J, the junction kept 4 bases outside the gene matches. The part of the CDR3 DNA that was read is TGCGCCAGCAGCTTGGGGGACAGGGGGTTTGATTCACCC. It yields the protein CASSLGDRGFDSP. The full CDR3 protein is CASSLGDRGFDSPLHF. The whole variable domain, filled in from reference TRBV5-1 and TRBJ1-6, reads KAGVTQTPRYLIKTRGQQVTLSCSPISGHRSVSWYQQTPGQGLQFLFEYFSETQRNKGNFPGRFSGRQFSNSRSEMNVSTLELGDSALYLCASSLGDRGFDSPLHFGNGTRLTVT.

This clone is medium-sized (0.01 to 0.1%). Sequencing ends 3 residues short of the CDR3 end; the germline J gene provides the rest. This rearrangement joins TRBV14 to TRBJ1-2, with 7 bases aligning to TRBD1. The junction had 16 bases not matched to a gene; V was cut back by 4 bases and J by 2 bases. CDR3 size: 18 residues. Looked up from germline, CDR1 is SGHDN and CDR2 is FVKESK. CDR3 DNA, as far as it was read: TGTGCCAGCAGCCGGCGGACAGGTCGGCATCTTATCAACTATGGC. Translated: CASSRRTGRHLINYG. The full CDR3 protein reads CASSRRTGRHLINYGYTF.

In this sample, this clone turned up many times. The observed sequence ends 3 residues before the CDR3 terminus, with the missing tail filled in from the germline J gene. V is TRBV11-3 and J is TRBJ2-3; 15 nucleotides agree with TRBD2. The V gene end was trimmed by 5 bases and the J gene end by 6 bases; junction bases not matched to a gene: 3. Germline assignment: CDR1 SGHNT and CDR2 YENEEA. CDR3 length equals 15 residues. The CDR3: CASSLGTSGGDTQYF. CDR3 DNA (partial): TGTGCCAGCAGCCTTGGGACTAGCGGGGGGGATACG.

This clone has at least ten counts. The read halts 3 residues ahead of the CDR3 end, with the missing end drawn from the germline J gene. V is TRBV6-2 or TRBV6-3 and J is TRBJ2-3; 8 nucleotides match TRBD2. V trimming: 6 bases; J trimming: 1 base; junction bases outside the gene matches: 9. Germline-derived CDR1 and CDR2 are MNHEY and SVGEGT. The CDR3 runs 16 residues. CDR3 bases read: TGTGCCAGCAGACCCTGGCGGGGGGATCGCACAGATACG. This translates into CASRPWRGDRTDT. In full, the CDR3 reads CASRPWRGDRTDTQYF.

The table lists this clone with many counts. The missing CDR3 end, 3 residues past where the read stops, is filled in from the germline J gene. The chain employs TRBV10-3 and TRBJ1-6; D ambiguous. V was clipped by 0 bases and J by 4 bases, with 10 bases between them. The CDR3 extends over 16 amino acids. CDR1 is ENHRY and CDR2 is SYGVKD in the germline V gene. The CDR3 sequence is CAISESTSRYNSPLHF. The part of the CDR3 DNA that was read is TGTGCCATCAGTGAGTCGACATCGAGATATAATTCACCC.

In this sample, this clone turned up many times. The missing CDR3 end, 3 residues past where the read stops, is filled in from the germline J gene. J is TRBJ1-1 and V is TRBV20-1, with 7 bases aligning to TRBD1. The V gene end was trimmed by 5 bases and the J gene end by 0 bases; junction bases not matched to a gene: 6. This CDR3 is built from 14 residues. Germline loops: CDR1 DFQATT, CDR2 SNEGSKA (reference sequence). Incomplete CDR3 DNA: TGCAGTGCTTCGGGACAGCTCATGAACACTGAA. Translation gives CSASGQLMNTE. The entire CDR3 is CSASGQLMNTEAFF.

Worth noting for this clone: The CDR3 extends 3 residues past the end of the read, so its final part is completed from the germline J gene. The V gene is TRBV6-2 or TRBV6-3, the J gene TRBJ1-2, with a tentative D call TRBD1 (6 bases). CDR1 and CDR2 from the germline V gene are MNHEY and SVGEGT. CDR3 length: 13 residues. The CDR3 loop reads CASSIGGRKTYTF. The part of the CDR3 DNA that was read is TGTGCCAGCAGTATCGGGGGGCGTAAGACC.

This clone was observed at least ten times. CDR3 DNA, as far as it was read: TGTGCCTGGGAAACAGGGGCTGGGGCCAACGTC. As protein: CAWETGAGANV. The full CDR3 protein reads CAWETGAGANVLTF. The chain employs TRBV30 and TRBJ2-6, with 7 bases that match TRBD1. The CDR3 extends 3 residues past the end of the read, so its final part is completed from the germline J gene. Per the germline V gene, CDR1 is GTSNPN and CDR2 is SVGIG (reference sequence). The J segment lost 2 bases and the V segment lost 5 bases, leaving 3 bases of the junction unmatched. The CDR3 is 14 amino acids.

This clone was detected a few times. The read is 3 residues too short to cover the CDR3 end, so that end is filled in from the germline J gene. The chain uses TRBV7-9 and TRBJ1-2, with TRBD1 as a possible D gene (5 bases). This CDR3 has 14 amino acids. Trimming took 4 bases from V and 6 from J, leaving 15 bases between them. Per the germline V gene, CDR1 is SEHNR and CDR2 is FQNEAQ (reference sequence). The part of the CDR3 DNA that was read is TGTGCCAGCAGCTCTCAGCGGGGGAGCAATGGC. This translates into CASSSQRGSNG. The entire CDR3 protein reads CASSSQRGSNGYTF.

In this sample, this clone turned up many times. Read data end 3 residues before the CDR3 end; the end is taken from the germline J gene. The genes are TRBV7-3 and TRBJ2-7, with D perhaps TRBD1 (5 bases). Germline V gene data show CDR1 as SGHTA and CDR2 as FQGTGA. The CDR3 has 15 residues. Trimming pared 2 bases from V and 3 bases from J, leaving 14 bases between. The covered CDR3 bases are TGTGCCAGCAGCTTACGAGGTGGGGCGAGCTACGAG. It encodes CASSLRGGASYE. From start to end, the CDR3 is CASSLRGGASYEQYF.

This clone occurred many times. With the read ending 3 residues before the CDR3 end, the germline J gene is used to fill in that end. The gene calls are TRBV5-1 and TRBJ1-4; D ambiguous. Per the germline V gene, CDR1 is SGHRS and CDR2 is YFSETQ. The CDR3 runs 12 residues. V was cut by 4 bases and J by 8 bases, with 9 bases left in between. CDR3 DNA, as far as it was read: TGCGCCAGCAGCATCCAAGGCGAAAAA. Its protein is CASSIQGEK. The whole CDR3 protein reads CASSIQGEKLFF.

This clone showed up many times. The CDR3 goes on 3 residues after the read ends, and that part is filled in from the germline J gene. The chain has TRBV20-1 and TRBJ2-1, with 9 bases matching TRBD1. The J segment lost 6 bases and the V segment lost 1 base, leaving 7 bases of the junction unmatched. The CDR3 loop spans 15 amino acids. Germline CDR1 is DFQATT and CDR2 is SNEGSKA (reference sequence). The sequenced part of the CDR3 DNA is TGCAGTGCTAGAGGCCGGGGACAGGGCTCCAATGAG. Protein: CSARGRGQGSNE. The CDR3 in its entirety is CSARGRGQGSNEQFF.

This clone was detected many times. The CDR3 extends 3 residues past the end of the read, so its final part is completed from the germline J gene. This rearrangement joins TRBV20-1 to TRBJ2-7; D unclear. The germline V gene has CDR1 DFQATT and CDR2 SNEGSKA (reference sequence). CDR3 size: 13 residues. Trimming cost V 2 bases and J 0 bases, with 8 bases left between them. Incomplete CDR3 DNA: TGCAGTGCTAGAAAGGTCAACTCCTACGAG. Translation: CSARKVNSYE. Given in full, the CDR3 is CSARKVNSYEQYF.